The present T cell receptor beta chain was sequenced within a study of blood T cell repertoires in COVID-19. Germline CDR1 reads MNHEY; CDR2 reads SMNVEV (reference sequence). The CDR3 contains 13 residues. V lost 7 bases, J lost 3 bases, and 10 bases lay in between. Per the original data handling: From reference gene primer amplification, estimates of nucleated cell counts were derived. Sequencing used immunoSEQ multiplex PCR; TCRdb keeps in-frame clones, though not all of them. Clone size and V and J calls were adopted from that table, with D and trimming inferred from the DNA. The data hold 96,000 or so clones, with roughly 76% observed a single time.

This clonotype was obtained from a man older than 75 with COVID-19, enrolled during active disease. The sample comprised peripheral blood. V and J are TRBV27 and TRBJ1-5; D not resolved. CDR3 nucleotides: TGTGCCAGCACCGCCGGGATCAATCAGCCCCAGCATTTT. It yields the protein CASTAGINQPQHF.